This T cell receptor (beta chain) was found in a study of shared clonotypes between healthy human individuals. CD4+ cells underwent separation, giving CD45RA+ naive and CD45RA-negative memory subsets. Points on this clone: What it recognizes is unknown.

In the authors' methods: Junction-only sequences produced by ImmunoSEQ had no quality scores, so filtering differed. Only in-frame clones appear in the TCRdb table, and some are missing; sequencing was by immunoSEQ multiplex PCR. V, J and clone size derive from that table, while D and trimming were established from the DNA sequence. The sample has approximately 1.5 million clones; 95% to 99% are singletons. Study-wide results and limits: Specimens sampled were limited to blood, with tissue repertoires likely differing.

Per the germline V gene, CDR1 is MNHEY and CDR2 is SMNVEV (reference sequence). This CDR3 region has 14 residues. J lost 7 bases, V lost 5 bases, and 10 bases had no gene match. Sequencing was carried out using naive CD4+ T cells sorted from blood. Subset: CD45RA+ positively selected. The chain uses TRBV27 and TRBJ1-1; TRBD1 matches at 7 bases. The sequence was collected from a man aged 25-45 years in good health. The CDR3 loop is CASSRPGTAGEAFF. CDR3 DNA: TGTGCCAGCAGTCGACCGGGGACAGCCGGTGAAGCTTTCTTT.